A selection of T cell receptor beta chains follows, all from one sample in a study of T cell responses to AZD1222 COVID-19 vaccine. Sequencing was performed with immunoSEQ multiplex PCR; in TCRdb, only in-frame clones are kept and a portion is missing. The sample lists about 130,000 clones, about nine tenths seen once, with 1.4% to 1.5% in the top ten. Sequenced here: peripheral blood, sampled on day 0 of AZD1222 vaccination. These receptors came from an adult in good health. Each CDR3 is given with its conserved first and last residue. A D gene is named only where the DNA matches it firmly. Size tells how often a clone was seen (once, few, many) or the class of an expanded clone, and some rows leave it out.

abundance: NA
v_gene: TRBV6-5
d_gene: NA
j_gene: TRBJ2-7
CDR3aa: CASSYSAGASYEQYF
CDR3nt: TGTGCCAGCAGTTACTCTGCAGGGGCCTCCTACGAGCAGTACTTC

abundance: NA
v_gene: TRBV20-1
d_gene: NA
j_gene: TRBJ2-2
CDR3aa: CSASGGRNTGELFF
CDR3nt: TGCAGTGCTAGTGGGGGGCGCAACACCGGGGAGCTGTTTTTT

abundance: NA
v_gene: TRBV19
d_gene: NA
j_gene: TRBJ1-1
CDR3aa: CASKGQMNTEAFF
CDR3nt: TGTGCCAGTAAAGGACAGATGAACACTGAAGCTTTCTTT

abundance: few
v_gene: TRBV6-4
d_gene: NA
j_gene: TRBJ1-1
CDR3aa: CASRKEGWATEAFF
CDR3nt: TGTGCCAGCAGAAAGGAAGGGTGGGCCACTGAAGCTTTCTTT

abundance: NA
v_gene: TRBV9
d_gene: NA
j_gene: TRBJ2-2
CDR3aa: CASSVTPLKGRGNTGELFF
CDR3nt: TGTGCCAGCAGCGTAACCCCTCTAAAGGGCAGGGGGAACACCGGGGAGCTGTTTTTT

abundance: once
v_gene: TRBV24-1
d_gene: NA
j_gene: TRBJ2-7
CDR3aa: CATRVLTGTCTYEQYF
CDR3nt: TGTGCCACCAGGGTCCTTACAGGGACCTGTACCTACGAGCAGTACTTC

abundance: NA
v_gene: TRBV6-5
d_gene: TRBD1
j_gene: TRBJ1-2
CDR3aa: CASTVTGVSNYGYTF
CDR3nt: TGTGCCAGCACCGTGACAGGGGTGTCCAACTATGGCTACACCTTC

abundance: NA
v_gene: TRBV6-5
d_gene: NA
j_gene: TRBJ1-6
CDR3aa: CASTTGERNSPLHF
CDR3nt: TGTGCCAGCACCACGGGGGAAAGGAATTCACCCCTCCACTTT

abundance: NA
v_gene: TRBV4-2
d_gene: NA
j_gene: TRBJ2-7
CDR3aa: CASSQTKSSGLRSYEQYF
CDR3nt: TGTGCCAGCAGCCAAACCAAAAGTTCGGGGCTCCGGTCTTACGAGCAGTACTTC

abundance: NA
v_gene: TRBV10-2
d_gene: NA
j_gene: TRBJ1-3
CDR3aa: CASSSPGSSGNTIYF
CDR3nt: TGCGCCAGCAGTTCTCCAGGGAGCTCTGGAAACACCATATATTTT

abundance: NA
v_gene: TRBV6-2/TRBV6-3
d_gene: NA
j_gene: TRBJ2-5
CDR3aa: CASSYSGRGGRRETQYF
CDR3nt: TGTGCCAGCAGTTACTCAGGAAGAGGCGGACGAAGAGAGACCCAGTACTTC

abundance: NA
v_gene: TRBV30
d_gene: NA
j_gene: TRBJ2-3
CDR3aa: CAWNTGPWDTQYF
CDR3nt: TGTGCCTGGAACACCGGACCATGGGATACGCAGTATTTT

abundance: NA
v_gene: TRBV7-2
d_gene: NA
j_gene: TRBJ2-7
CDR3aa: CASSSRFTSSYEQYF
CDR3nt: TGTGCCAGCAGCTCCCGGTTTACGAGTTCCTACGAGCAGTACTTC

abundance: NA
v_gene: TRBV20-1
d_gene: NA
j_gene: TRBJ2-1
CDR3aa: CSVRSGNEQFF
CDR3nt: TGCAGTGTCCGGAGCGGCAATGAGCAGTTCTTC

abundance: NA
v_gene: TRBV3-1/TRBV3-2
d_gene: NA
j_gene: TRBJ2-2
CDR3aa: CASSPGHTANTGELFF
CDR3nt: TGTGCCAGCAGCCCGGGACACACAGCGAACACCGGGGAGCTGTTTTTT

abundance: once
v_gene: TRBV18
d_gene: TRBD1
j_gene: TRBJ1-2
CDR3aa: CASSLPGQFYTF
CDR3nt: TGTGCCAGCTCACTACCGGGACAGTTCTACACCTTC

abundance: NA
v_gene: TRBV12-3/TRBV12-4
d_gene: NA
j_gene: TRBJ1-4
CDR3aa: CASSPTPNEKLFF
CDR3nt: TGTGCCAGCAGCCCTACGCCTAATGAAAAACTGTTTTTT

abundance: NA
v_gene: TRBV2
d_gene: NA
j_gene: TRBJ1-2
CDR3aa: CASSEDRTWRGYTF
CDR3nt: TGTGCCAGCAGTGAAGACAGAACCTGGAGGGGCTACACCTTC

abundance: NA
v_gene: TRBV4-2
d_gene: NA
j_gene: TRBJ2-5
CDR3aa: CASSQDTGGWETQYF
CDR3nt: TGTGCCAGCAGCCAAGATACGGGGGGCTGGGAGACCCAGTACTTC

abundance: few
v_gene: TRBV28
d_gene: NA
j_gene: TRBJ2-2
CDR3aa: CASRQAGPNTGELFF
CDR3nt: TGTGCCAGCAGACAAGCGGGCCCGAACACCGGGGAGCTGTTTTTT

abundance: NA
v_gene: TRBV11-3
d_gene: TRBD1
j_gene: TRBJ2-7
CDR3aa: CASSRDRDEQYF
CDR3nt: TGTGCCAGCAGCCGTGACAGGGACGAGCAGTACTTC

abundance: few
v_gene: TRBV4-1
d_gene: NA
j_gene: TRBJ2-7
CDR3aa: CASSPAPSGRKYEQYF
CDR3nt: TGCGCCAGCAGCCCAGCCCCTTCGGGACGGAAGTACGAGCAGTACTTC

abundance: NA
v_gene: TRBV7-9
d_gene: NA
j_gene: TRBJ1-1
CDR3aa: CASMTERNTEAFF
CDR3nt: TGTGCCAGCATGACAGAGAGGAACACTGAAGCTTTCTTT

abundance: NA
v_gene: TRBV19
d_gene: TRBD1
j_gene: TRBJ1-5
CDR3aa: CASSLGTGGNQPQHF
CDR3nt: TGTGCCAGTAGTCTGGGGACAGGGGGGAATCAGCCCCAGCATTTT

abundance: NA
v_gene: TRBV21-1
d_gene: NA
j_gene: TRBJ2-2
CDR3aa: CASKARVGRLNTGELFF
CDR3nt: TGTGCCAGCAAAGCAAGGGTTGGGCGGCTGAACACCGGGGAGCTGTTTTTT

abundance: NA
v_gene: TRBV10-3
d_gene: NA
j_gene: TRBJ2-1
CDR3aa: CAITGGGAGDEQFF
CDR3nt: TGTGCCATCACAGGAGGGGGGGCCGGTGATGAGCAGTTCTTC

abundance: NA
v_gene: TRBV27
d_gene: NA
j_gene: TRBJ1-6
CDR3aa: CASSYRADGVLHF
CDR3nt: TGTGCCAGCAGTTACAGGGCCGACGGGGTCCTCCACTTT

abundance: NA
v_gene: TRBV6-6
d_gene: TRBD1
j_gene: TRBJ1-2
CDR3aa: CASSYSPGTGVYGYTF
CDR3nt: TGTGCCAGCAGTTACTCCCCCGGGACAGGGGTCTATGGCTACACCTTC